Listed here is a single T cell receptor beta chain. The data belong to a study of blood T cell repertoires in COVID-19. Across the study: Researchers got acute and convalescent COVID-19 samples from the United States, Italy and Spain. The cDNA or gDNA used as material had been derived from T cells, B-cell-depleted T cells, or PBMCs.

Data came from immunoSEQ multiplex PCR; TCRdb stores just in-frame clones and leaves some out. The data show approximately 220,000 clones, with roughly 91% seen just once and roughly 4% held by the top ten. The age range of participants was about 18 to 95 years, with residence in fewer than 25 US areas. The CDR3 covers 17 residues. The V and J ends lost 5 bases and 3 bases respectively, with 22 bases between them. Germline CDR1 reads SGHTA; CDR2 reads FQGNSA. This chain joins TRBV7-2 and TRBJ1-2, with a tentative D call TRBD1 (5 bases). This clonotype was obtained from a woman in her twenties or thirties with acute COVID-19. The sample comprised PBMCs or T cells enriched from blood (not recorded which). The chain's CDR3 is CASSPTGWPQGDYGYTF. For the CDR3, the DNA is TGTGCCAGCAGCCCTACCGGATGGCCGCAGGGCGACTATGGCTACACCTTC.